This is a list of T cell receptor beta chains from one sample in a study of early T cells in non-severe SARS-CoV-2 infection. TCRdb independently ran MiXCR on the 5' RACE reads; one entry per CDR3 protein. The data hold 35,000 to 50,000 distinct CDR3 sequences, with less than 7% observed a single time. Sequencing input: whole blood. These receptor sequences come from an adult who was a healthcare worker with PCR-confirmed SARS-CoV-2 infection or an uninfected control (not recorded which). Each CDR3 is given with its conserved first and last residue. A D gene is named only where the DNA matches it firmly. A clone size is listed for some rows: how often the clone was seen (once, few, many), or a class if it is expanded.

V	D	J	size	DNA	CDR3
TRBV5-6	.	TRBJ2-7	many	TGTGCCAGCAGCTCTACCGGGAAATCCTACGAGCAGTACTTC	CASSSTGKSYEQYF
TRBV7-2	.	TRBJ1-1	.	TGTGCCAGCAGCTTAGCGGGGGGCGCTCTCACTGAAGCTTTCTTT	CASSLAGGALTEAFF
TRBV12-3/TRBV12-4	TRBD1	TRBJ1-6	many	TGTGCCAGCAGTTTCGGACAGGGTGGATCACCCCTCCACTTT	CASSFGQGGSPLHF
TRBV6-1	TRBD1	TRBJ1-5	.	TGTGCCAGCAACGGAGGGGGACAGGTGGGCAATCAGCCCCAGCATTTT	CASNGGGQVGNQPQHF
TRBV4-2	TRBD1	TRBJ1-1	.	TGTGCCAGCAGCCAAGGAGAAGCAGGGGGGCATATGGCTTTCTTT	CASSQGEAGGHMAFF
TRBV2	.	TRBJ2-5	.	TGTGCCAGCAGTCAGCTGGAGACCCAGTACTTC	CASSQLETQYF
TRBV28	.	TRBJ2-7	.	TGTGCCAGCAGTTTATATCCCTTCGAGCAGTACTTC	CASSLYPFEQYF
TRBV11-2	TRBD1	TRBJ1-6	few	TGTGCCAGCAGCCAGGGACAGATGGCTTCACCCCTCCACTTT	CASSQGQMASPLHF
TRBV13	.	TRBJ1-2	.	TGTGCCAGCAGTACCTCACCACGGGTGCCTTCCCCTAACTATGGCTACACCTTC	CASSTSPRVPSPNYGYTF
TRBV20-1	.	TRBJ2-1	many	TGCAGTGCTAGAGATGTACCTACCATGTACAATGAGCAGTTCTTC	CSARDVPTMYNEQFF
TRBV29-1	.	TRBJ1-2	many	TGCAGCGTTGGCCTTGGTTCGGCCTATGGCTACACCTTC	CSVGLGSAYGYTF
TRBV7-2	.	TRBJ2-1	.	TGTGCCAGCAGCCCTTGGATTTACAATGAGCAGTTCTTC	CASSPWIYNEQFF
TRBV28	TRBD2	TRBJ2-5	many	TGTGCCAGCAGTTTACTGACTAGCGGGGCGGGGACCCAGTACTTC	CASSLLTSGAGTQYF
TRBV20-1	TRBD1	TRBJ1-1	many	TGCAGTGCTGAGAACGGACAGGCCCGACGACCAGACACTGAAGCTTTCTTT	CSAENGQARRPDTEAFF
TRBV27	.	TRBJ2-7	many	TGTGCCAGCAGTTTGTCCAGCTCCCTCGAGCAGTACTTC	CASSLSSSLEQYF
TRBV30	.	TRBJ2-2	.	TGTGCCTGGAGTGTAAAGGTTTACGACACCGGGGAGCTGTTTTTT	CAWSVKVYDTGELFF
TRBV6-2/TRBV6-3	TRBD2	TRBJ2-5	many	TGTGCCAGCAGGGCTAGCGGGGGGGTGGAGACCCAGTACTTC	CASRASGGVETQYF
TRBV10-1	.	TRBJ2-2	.	TGCGCCAGCAGCGGAACTGGACTCAAAGCCGGGGAGCTGTTTTTT	CASSGTGLKAGELFF
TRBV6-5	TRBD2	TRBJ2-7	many	TGTGCCAGCAGTTCCCCGACTAGCGGGGAGTACGAGCAGTACTTC	CASSSPTSGEYEQYF
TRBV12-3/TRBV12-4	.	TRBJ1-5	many	TGTGCCAGCAGTACGGGAGGTCAGCCCCAGCATTTT	CASSTGGQPQHF
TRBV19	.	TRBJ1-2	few	TGTGCCAGTACCAGCTTTGACGGGCCTCAATCTCTATTGAATGGCTACACCTTC	CASTSFDGPQSLLNGYTF
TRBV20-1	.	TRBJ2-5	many	TGCAGTGGGGTGGCGGGGGCGGAAGAGACCCAGTACTTC	CSGVAGAEETQYF
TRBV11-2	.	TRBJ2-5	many	TGTGCCAGCAGCTTCGGGACCGCCGAGACCCAGTACTTC	CASSFGTAETQYF
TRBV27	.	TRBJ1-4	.	TGTGCCAGCAGTTTAGATCAGGGGTACGGAGGAACTCTCTATAATGAAAAACTGTTTTTT	CASSLDQGYGGTLYNEKLFF
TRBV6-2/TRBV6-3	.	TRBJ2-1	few	TGTGCCAGCAGTTATCTGCAACCCCACAATGAGCAGTTCTTC	CASSYLQPHNEQFF
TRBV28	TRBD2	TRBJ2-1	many	TGTGCCAGCACCAGCGGGGGACGAATCTACAATGAGCAGTTCTTC	CASTSGGRIYNEQFF
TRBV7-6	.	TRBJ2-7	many	TGTGCCAGCAGCTTAGAGACGGGGCGATCCTACGAGCAGTACTTC	CASSLETGRSYEQYF
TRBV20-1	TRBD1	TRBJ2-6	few	TGCAGTGCGACCGGGACAGGGGGCTCTGGGGCCAACGTCCTGACTTTC	CSATGTGGSGANVLTF
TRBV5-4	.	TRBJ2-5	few	TGTGCCAGCAGCTTGGCCCAAGAGACCCAGTACTTC	CASSLAQETQYF
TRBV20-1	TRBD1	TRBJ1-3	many	TGCAGTGCTAGTCGACAGGGGATCCCTGGAAACACCATATATTTT	CSASRQGIPGNTIYF
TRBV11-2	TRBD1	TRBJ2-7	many	TGTGCCAGCAGCTGGACAGGGTTGGGGTCCTACGAGCAGTACTTC	CASSWTGLGSYEQYF
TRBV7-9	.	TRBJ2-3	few	TGTGCCAGCAGCTTAGGACATCCCTACACAGATACGCAGTATTTT	CASSLGHPYTDTQYF